The clone carrying this TCR beta chain has only a few counts. The library attached unique molecular identifiers to individual cDNA molecules. A single record per CDR3 protein comes from TCRdb applying MiXCR to the RACE reads. Found here are roughly 160,000 distinct CDR3 sequences, about 15% of them singletons; the top ten hold around 1.7%. The data belong to a study of human T cells and chemical hapten exposure. The CDR3 spans 14 residues. V lost 1 base, J lost 2 bases, and 9 bases lay in between. This sample's time point: patch test 1, 2 weeks after DPC sensitization. Treatment here: therapeutic diphenylcyclopropenone sensitization with weekly scalp DPC.

The sequencing used whole blood, collected in connection with sensitization to the hapten diphenylcyclopropenone (DPC). The rearrangement uses TRBV12-3 or TRBV12-4 and TRBJ2-7, with D unresolved. The clonotype comes from a woman between 25 and 40 years old with alopecia areata. Some clones in this sample may be carry-over from other donors' samples. CDR3 sequence: CASSLDPAAYEQYF. The CDR3 coding sequence is TGTGCCAGCAGTTTAGACCCTGCCGCCTACGAGCAGTACTTC.